This TCR beta chain was sequenced in a study of beta chain features in type 1 diabetes. Study-level results: In cDNA sequencing, cells with high TCR expression could be over-represented. Type 1 diabetes patients showed a moderate but significant shortening of TCRB CDR3s in all four CD4+ subsets. Patients showed naive, central memory and Treg TCRB repertoires that appeared more similar than those of healthy donors.

Trimming pared 5 bases from V and 0 bases from J, leaving 17 bases between. In germline, CDR1 is MNHEY, CDR2 SMNVEV (reference sequence). The CDR3 loop spans 16 amino acids. Every bit of the isolated RNA underwent reverse transcription, so sequencing read expressed TCRB transcripts. The method was immunoSEQ multiplex PCR; TCRdb's version includes in-frame clones alone and lacks a portion of them. The top ten clones hold approximately 0.93% of a sample with around 180,000 clones, around 7.8% of them seen once. With regard to this clone: Its matching antigen is unknown.

Sequencing was done on a sample of central memory CD4+ T cells from blood. The receptor's source is a woman between 40 and 55 years old with type 1 diabetes. This chain uses TRBV27 with TRBJ2-7; D gene unclear. The DNA of the CDR3 is TGTGCCAGCAGTCGCCAGTCTGGCGGAAGCTCCTACGAGCAGTACTTC. Translated: CASSRQSGGSSYEQYF.